This entry lists 26 T cell receptor beta chains sequenced from one sample in a study of response to subunit inactivated influenza vaccine. TCRdb called the RT-PCR reads again in MiXCR, with one record for every CDR3 protein. The table records more than 400,000 distinct CDR3 sequences, 9.5% to 12% of them present only once. This specimen consisted of PBMCs from blood, obtained more than 35 days after vaccination. The receptors originated from a man aged 50 to 59 who received an inactivated influenza vaccine.

This clonotype was seen ten or more times. The chain combines TRBV12-3 or TRBV12-4 with TRBJ2-6; D possibly corresponds to TRBD1 (6 bases). The germline V and J ends were trimmed by 3 bases and 0 bases, with 12 bases remaining between them. CDR3 size: 17 residues. In DNA form, the CDR3 reads TGTGCCAGCAGTTTCCCGACGGGACACTCTGGGGCCAACGTCCTGACTTTC. As protein: CASSFPTGHSGANVLTF.

The V and J genes are TRBV7-2 and TRBJ2-2; 9 bases line up with TRBD1. There are 15 residues in the CDR3. Germline loops: CDR1 SGHTA, CDR2 FQGNSA. The trim removed 7 bases at V and 5 bases at J, leaving 8 bases unmatched. CDR3 nucleotides: TGTGCCAGCATCCGCGGGACAGGGAGGACCGGGGAGCTGTTTTTT. Amino acid sequence: CASIRGTGRTGELFF.

This clonotype came up many times. V and J are TRBV7-9 and TRBJ1-2, with 8 bases matching TRBD1. The CDR3 contains 13 residues. Trimming cost V 5 bases and J 8 bases; bases outside gene matches: 7. CDR1 and CDR2 (germline): SEHNR, FQNEAQ (reference sequence). CDR3 region: CASSLGQGFGYTF. Here the CDR3 DNA reads TGTGCCAGCAGCCTCGGACAGGGTTTCGGCTACACCTTC. Variable domain in full (rest from reference TRBV7-9 and TRBJ1-2): DTGVSQNPRHKITKRGQNVTFRCDPISEHNRLYWYRQTLGQGPEFLTYFQNEAQLEKSRLLSDRFSAERPKGSFSTLEIQRTEQGDSAMYLCASSLGQGFGYTFGSGTRLTVV.

This clonotype was counted only a few times. This sequence joins TRBV12-3 or TRBV12-4 and TRBJ2-7; 10 nucleotides align to TRBD1. V was pared by 4 bases and J by 3 bases, with 3 bases of the junction left unmatched. This CDR3 region has 14 residues. The CDR3 region has the DNA TGTGCCAGCAGTTACCGGACAGGGGGCTACGAGCAGTACTTC. Residues: CASSYRTGGYEQYF.

This clonotype was seen only a few times. The CDR3 loop is CASSFWERAGEQFF. The CDR3 DNA reads TGTGCCAGCAGTTTCTGGGAGCGGGCTGGAGAGCAGTTCTTC. This chain links TRBV28 with TRBJ2-1; TRBD2 might be the D (6 bases). Germline-derived CDR1 and CDR2 are MDHEN and SYDVKM. The CDR3 contains 14 residues. V lost 3 bases, J lost 10 bases, and 16 bases lay in between.

This clonotype has ten or more counts. The chain recombines TRBV7-9 with TRBJ2-1; 7 nucleotides agree with TRBD2. CDR3 length: 15 amino acids. J gave up 4 bases and V 6 bases, and 9 bases lay outside the gene matches. The germline V gene encodes CDR1 SEHNR and CDR2 FQNEAQ (reference sequence). CDR3 sequence (DNA): TGTGCCAGCAGTCCCGGGGTAGCGGGTTACAATGAGCAGTTCTTC. As protein: CASSPGVAGYNEQFF.

This clonotype was counted a few times. The junction differs from germline at one of its ends, possibly a read error. The chain links TRBV7-7 to TRBJ2-7; a weak D match, TRBD2 (6 bases). The CDR3 is made up of 13 amino acids. The V gene's germline CDR1 is SSHAT and CDR2 FNYEAQ (reference sequence). Here the CDR3 reads CASSSDGGYEQYF. CDR3 bases: TGTGCTAGCAGCTCTGATGGGGGGTACGAGCAGTACTTC.

As DNA, the CDR3 is TGTGCCAGCAGCTTGGGCGTAGGTCCCATTCAGCCCCAGCATTTT. Translating gives CASSLGVGPIQPQHF. The chain uses TRBV7-2 and TRBJ1-5; no definite D call. V was clipped by 3 bases and J by 6 bases, with 15 bases between them. The CDR3 runs 15 residues. Looked up from germline, CDR1 is SGHTA and CDR2 is FQGNSA.

This clonotype was found many times. The V and J genes are TRBV5-5 and TRBJ2-1; the D is unclear. Germline CDR1 reads SGHKS; CDR2 reads YYEKEE (reference sequence). V lost 0 bases and J lost 6, with 10 bases in between. The CDR3 covers 14 residues. The CDR3 nucleotides are TGTGCCAGCAGCTTGGGGCAGGATTTCAATGAGCAGTTCTTC. It specifies CASSLGQDFNEQFF.

This clonotype was counted a few times. The genes are TRBV12-3 or TRBV12-4 and TRBJ2-3; D unresolved. This CDR3 region has 17 residues. Trimming stripped 2 bases from V and 0 bases from J, with 15 bases between. CDR3 residues: CASSLLFLEASTDTQYF. CDR3 nucleotides: TGTGCCAGCAGTTTATTGTTTTTAGAAGCTAGCACAGATACGCAGTATTTT.

This clonotype has a handful of counts. V gene TRBV29-1 combines with J gene TRBJ1-1, with 7 bases lining up with TRBD1. V trimming: 5 bases; J trimming: 1 base; junction bases outside the gene matches: 4. The length of the CDR3 is 13 residues. CDR1 and CDR2 (germline): SQVTM, ANQGSEA. The CDR3 reads CSVTGATNTEAFF. The DNA of the CDR3 is TGCAGCGTTACAGGGGCCACGAACACTGAAGCTTTCTTT.

Many counts were recorded for this clonotype. This chain uses TRBV20-1 with TRBJ1-6, with D maybe TRBD1 (5 bases). CDR1 is DFQATT, CDR2 SNEGSKA, per germline (reference sequence). The germline V and J ends were trimmed by 2 bases and 5 bases, with 16 bases remaining between them. This CDR3 spans 16 amino acids. CDR3 amino acids: CSARPITGTDNSPLHF. CDR3 bases: TGCAGTGCTAGACCAATCACGGGGACCGATAATTCACCCCTCCACTTT.

The rearrangement links TRBV5-6 to TRBJ2-1; D tentatively reads TRBD1 or TRBD2 (6 bases each). The CDR3 is 16 residues long. The germline V gene has CDR1 SGHDT and CDR2 YYEEEE. V lost 0 bases and J lost 8, with 18 bases in between. The CDR3 DNA reads TGTGCCAGCAGCTTGGAGGGGGGTGGTGTTATGTATGAGCAGTTCTTC. Translated: CASSLEGGGVMYEQFF. Complete variable domain (other parts from reference TRBV5-6 and TRBJ2-1): DAGVTQSPTHLIKTRGQQVTLRCSPKSGHDTVSWYQQALGQGPQFIFQYYEEEERQRGNFPDRFSGHQFPNYSSELNVNALLLGDSALYLCASSLEGGGVMYEQFFGPGTRLTVL.

The gene calls are TRBV5-1 and TRBJ1-2; D possibly corresponds to TRBD1 (6 bases). The CDR3 totals 16 residues. V was clipped by 4 bases and J by 3 bases, with 19 bases between them. From germline, CDR1 is SGHRS and CDR2 YFSETQ. CDR3 protein: CASSPGKGTLHYGYTF. DNA for the CDR3: TGCGCCAGCAGCCCCGGGAAGGGGACATTGCACTATGGCTACACCTTC.

The gene calls are TRBV7-2 and TRBJ1-1, with a weak D call TRBD1 (5 bases). Germline CDR1 SGHTA, CDR2 FQGNSA. The V and J ends lost 0 bases and 7 bases respectively, with 15 bases between them. The length of the CDR3 is 15 residues. In nucleotides, the CDR3 is TGTGCCAGCAGCTTAGCGGGCATGGGGCGGGGTGAAGCTTTCTTT. It yields the protein CASSLAGMGRGEAFF.

This clonotype was observed a handful of times. This chain links TRBV6-2 or TRBV6-3 with TRBJ2-7; 9 positions agree with TRBD2. CDR1 is MNHEY and CDR2 is SVGEGT in the germline V gene. Losses at the gene ends were 2 bases for V and 3 bases for J; bases not matched to a gene: 5. This CDR3 comprises 15 residues. The CDR3 nucleotides read TGTGCCAGCAGTTACGCGACTAGCGGATACTACGAGCAGTACTTC. Protein sequence: CASSYATSGYYEQYF.

This chain joins TRBV7-2 and TRBJ2-7; 8 positions match TRBD2. V shed 5 bases and J 6 bases; nucleotides not matched to a gene: 9. Germline loops: CDR1 SGHTA, CDR2 FQGNSA. The CDR3 runs to 14 residues. The CDR3 sequence: CASSHAGTSSEQYF. DNA of the CDR3: TGTGCCAGCAGCCATGCCGGGACTAGTTCCGAGCAGTACTTC. Looking up the rest from reference TRBV7-2 and TRBJ2-7 gives the full variable domain: GAGVSQSPSNKVTEKGKDVELRCDPISGHTALYWYRQSLGQGLEFLIYFQGNSAPDKSGLPSDRFSAERTGGSVSTLTIQRTQQEDSAVYLCASSHAGTSSEQYFGPGTRLTVT.

This chain joins TRBV27 and TRBJ2-7, with 9 bases lining up with TRBD1. V was pared by 0 bases and J by 5 bases, with 5 bases of the junction left unmatched. From germline, CDR1 is MNHEY and CDR2 SMNVEV (reference sequence). The CDR3 length is 15 residues. CDR3 sequence reads: CASSLSTGGWDEQYF. The CDR3 DNA follows: TGTGCCAGCAGTTTATCAACAGGGGGCTGGGACGAGCAGTACTTC.

This clonotype came up many times. The V gene is TRBV11-2, the J gene TRBJ2-2; D is perhaps TRBD1 (5 bases). The germline CDR1 and CDR2 sequences are SGHAT and FQNNGV. Trimming shortened V by 1 base and J by 0 bases, and 9 bases separated the two germline ends. This CDR3 spans 16 amino acids. The CDR3 region is CASSLGTRANTGELFF. The CDR3 region has the DNA TGTGCCAGCAGCTTAGGTACCAGGGCGAACACCGGGGAGCTGTTTTTT.

The table lists this clonotype with many counts. V gene TRBV5-1 combines with J gene TRBJ2-5; 12 nucleotides line up with TRBD2. The trim removed 4 bases at V and 4 bases at J, leaving 5 bases unmatched. Germline lookup yields CDR1 SGHRS and CDR2 YFSETQ. This CDR3 has 15 amino acids. The chain's CDR3 is CASSGGLAGPETQYF. The CDR3 nucleotides read TGCGCCAGCAGCGGTGGACTAGCGGGACCAGAGACCCAGTACTTC.

This clonotype was observed at least ten times. The chain employs TRBV3-1 and TRBJ1-5; tentatively, D is TRBD1 (5 bases). The CDR3 is 11 amino acids. V was cut by 3 bases and J by 9 bases, with 6 bases left in between. CDR1 is LGHDT, CDR2 YNNKEL, per germline (reference sequence). CDR3 region: CASSQGGPQHF. For the CDR3, the DNA is TGTGCCAGCAGCCAGGGGGGGCCCCAGCATTTT.

The chain recombines TRBV7-9 with TRBJ2-7; D may be TRBD1 (6 bases). Germline V gene sequence: CDR1 SEHNR, CDR2 FQNEAQ (reference sequence). Trimming removed 4 bases at V and 0 bases at J, with 16 bases between. This CDR3 contains 16 residues. The CDR3 reads CASSSIDRSLSYEQYF. The CDR3 nucleotides read TGTGCCAGCAGCTCGATTGACAGGTCGCTCTCCTACGAGCAGTACTTC.

This clonotype was seen at least ten times. The chain combines TRBV12-3 or TRBV12-4 with TRBJ2-2; D is possibly TRBD1 (5 bases). CDR3 length: 12 amino acids. V lost 7 bases and J lost 6, with 9 bases in between. The CDR3 sequence: CASKQVSGELFF. CDR3 DNA sequence: TGTGCCAGCAAACAGGTGTCCGGGGAGCTGTTTTTT.

Comment on this clonotype: A much larger clone differs from this one at a single base, so this may be a read error. The chain couples TRBV5-1 to TRBJ2-3, with D possibly matching TRBD2 (5 bases). The CDR3 contains 13 residues. The germline V gene encodes CDR1 SGHRS and CDR2 YFSETQ. With 0 bases removed from V and 5 bases from J, the gap between germline ends came to 7 bases. The CDR3 DNA sequence: TGCGCCAGCAGCTTGGAGAGGGTAGATACGCAGTATTTT. This encodes CASSLERVDTQYF.

This clonotype occurred many times. The gene calls are TRBV4-1 and TRBJ2-5, with D hard to call. Trimming took 3 bases from V and 4 from J, leaving 12 bases between them. The CDR3 covers 14 residues. Germline loops: CDR1 MGHRA, CDR2 YSYEKL. The CDR3 DNA reads TGCGCCAGCAGCCATTATGGCAGACGAGAGACCCAGTACTTC. Protein: CASSHYGRRETQYF.

The chain has TRBV20-1 and TRBJ1-4, with a tentative D call TRBD1 (6 bases). From germline, CDR1 is DFQATT and CDR2 SNEGSKA (reference sequence). This CDR3 has 14 residues. Trimming took 0 bases from V and 7 from J, leaving 12 bases between them. This chain's CDR3 is CSAREAGALEKLFF. In nucleotides, the CDR3 is TGCAGTGCTAGAGAGGCGGGGGCCCTTGAAAAACTGTTTTTT.